This T cell receptor (beta chain) was observed in a study of naive and memory T cell subsets. Study-wide results and limits: Especially in CD8 cells, naive repertoires contained a few larger clonotypes, possibly CD45RA-re-expressing memory cells.

Comment on this clonotype: What it binds is unknown.

Two oligonucleotides, mixed equimolar, formed the beta constant-region primer covering TRBC1 and TRBC2. Four rounds of PCR amplified the ligated cDNA using nested alpha and beta constant-region primers plus SP2. TCRdb used MiXCR to reprocess the UMI-ligation and nested PCR reads, holding one entry per CDR3 protein. The data hold roughly 100,000 distinct CDR3 sequences, with roughly 15% observed a single time. The V end lost 0 bases, the J end lost 3 bases, and 15 bases lay between the germline ends. The CDR3 spans 15 residues. Germline assignment: CDR1 DFQATT and CDR2 SNEGSKA (reference sequence). Sequenced sample: naive CD8+ T cells from blood. This TCR was recovered from a human donor in good health. The chain has TRBV20-1 and TRBJ2-7; the D call may be TRBD1 or TRBD2 (5 bases each). CDR3 bases: TGCAGTGCTAGAGATGACCTCCGGGACGACTACGAGCAGTACTTC. Amino acid sequence: CSARDDLRDDYEQYF.